Following are 5 T cell receptor beta chains from one sample sequenced in a study of blood T cells in healthy people across ages (dated by TCRdb to between 2015 and 2017). The receptor library was made with 5' RACE. The run used an Illumina HiSeq 2500. A second PCR of roughly 7 to 12 cycles was performed with a sample-barcoded 5' primer and a J-beta primer mix. TCRdb reprocessed the public reads (quality trimming at Q25 with fastp, clone calling with MiXCR) and kept in-frame beta chains. Each record represents a unique CDR3 protein, reported with the most common genes and DNA among its rows. This sample holds roughly 1,100,000 distinct CDR3 sequences; approximately 26% were observed only once. The top ten constitute around 0.75% of the sample. This sample was also put to use in a study of T cells of mothers and their children.

What was sequenced was blood. The receptors were gathered from a girl aged 2 to 10 in good health.

The V call is TRBV15, the J call TRBJ2-5; 12 nucleotides agree with TRBD1. This CDR3 region has 17 residues. Trimming at V came to 0 bases and at J to 5 bases, leaving 7 bases not matched to a gene. Germline CDR1 and CDR2: LNHNV and YYDKDF (reference sequence). The CDR3: CATSREGTGGIWETQYF. CDR3 sequence (DNA): TGTGCCACCAGCAGAGAGGGGACAGGGGGCATATGGGAGACCCAGTACTTC. The full variable domain, in which reference TRBV15 and TRBJ2-5 provide the parts outside the CDR3, is DAMVIQNPRYQVTQFGKPVTLSCSQTLNHNVMYWYQQKSSQAPKLLFHYYDKDFNNEADTPDNFQSRRPNTSFCFLDIRSPGLGDTAMYLCATSREGTGGIWETQYFGPGTRLLVL.

The V call is TRBV7-9, the J call TRBJ2-5, with D hard to call. The end of the DNA is better explained by TRBJ2-1, so the J call may be wrong. The V gene's germline CDR1 is SEHNR and CDR2 FQNEAQ (reference sequence). The CDR3 length is 13 residues. The CDR3 region is CASSLFSGNEQFF. Written as DNA, the CDR3 is TGTGCCAGCAGCTTATTCTCTGGGAATGAGCAGTTCTTC.

Only a few counts were recorded for this clonotype. The chain recombines TRBV7-9 with TRBJ2-5, with D hard to call. Germline V gene sequence: CDR1 SEHNR, CDR2 FQNEAQ (reference sequence). The CDR3 has 12 amino acids. Trimming stripped 5 bases from V and 11 bases from J, with 15 bases between. The CDR3 loop is CASSPVSYGQYF. The CDR3 coding sequence is TGTGCCAGCAGCCCGGTCTCTTACGGGCAGTACTTC.

This clonotype was observed a handful of times. V and J are TRBV27 and TRBJ2-5; D gene unclear. The J call may not be correct, given that the DNA end is closer to TRBJ2-1. The CDR3 covers 11 residues. Germline CDR1 is MNHEY and CDR2 is SMNVEV (reference sequence). CDR3 DNA: TGTGCCAGCACTTTTCGGGCCGAGCAGTTCTTC. This gives the protein CASTFRAEQFF.

The genes are TRBV24-1 and TRBJ2-3; D remains ambiguous. The CDR3 totals 15 residues. The V end was cut by 0 bases, the J end by 9 bases, with 15 bases between. Germline loops: CDR1 KGHDR, CDR2 SFDVKD. CDR3 DNA sequence: TGTGCCACCAGTGATTTGGGGGATTCCCCCCCCACGCAGTATTTT. Protein: CATSDLGDSPPTQYF.